These 23 T cell receptor beta chains came from one sample sequenced in a study of Graves' ophthalmopathy and Graves' hyperthyroidism. RNA transcripts were the source from which TCR beta CDR3 regions were amplified. RT-PCR with HTBI primers came first, then second-round multiplex PCR. MiXCR was run by TCRdb on the multiplex PCR reads, yielding one entry per CDR3 protein. Of 600,000 to 950,000 distinct CDR3 sequences in the sample, around 40% were seen once. Sequencing used peripheral blood. The source of these receptors is an adult man with Graves' ophthalmopathy.

With regard to this clonotype: Compared with germline, one end of the junction differs, possibly owing to a read error. J is TRBJ2-5 and V is TRBV10-3; TRBD1 aligns across 8 bases. The germline gives CDR1 ENHRY, CDR2 SYGVKD. The CDR3 loop spans 15 amino acids. CDR3 nucleotide sequence: TGTGCCAGCAGTGCCGCCGGGACAGGAAAAGAGACCCAGTACTTC. Its protein product is CASSAAGTGKETQYF.

The table lists this clonotype with many counts. The genes are TRBV7-2 and TRBJ2-7, with 9 bases fitting TRBD2. J was trimmed by 6 bases and V by 3 bases; bases with no gene match: 9. The CDR3 sequence is 15 residues long. CDR1 is SGHTA, CDR2 FQGNSA, per germline. DNA for the CDR3: TGTGCCAGCAGCTTTACCTTAGCGGGAGTAGGCGAGCAGTACTTC. This sequence encodes CASSFTLAGVGEQYF. Drawing the rest from reference TRBV7-2 and TRBJ2-7, the complete variable domain is GAGVSQSPSNKVTEKGKDVELRCDPISGHTALYWYRQSLGQGLEFLIYFQGNSAPDKSGLPSDRFSAERTGGSVSTLTIQRTQQEDSAVYLCASSFTLAGVGEQYFGPGTRLTVT.

In its sample, this clonotype was seen once. The chain combines TRBV20-1 with TRBJ2-5, with a tentative D call TRBD2 (6 bases). Trimming cost V 3 bases and J 3 bases, with 17 bases left between them. Germline V gene sequence: CDR1 DFQATT, CDR2 SNEGSKA (reference sequence). The length of the CDR3 is 15 residues. The DNA of the CDR3 is TGCAGTGCTAGGGGAGCGAGCGGCGGGGAAGAGACCCAGTACTTC. Translating gives CSARGASGGEETQYF.

With regard to this clonotype: A much larger clone sits a single nucleotide away, making a read error possible. The chain is built from TRBV10-2 and TRBJ1-2; TRBD1 might be the D (6 bases). The CDR3 spans 16 residues. CDR1 and CDR2 (germline): WSHSY, SAAADI. The CDR3 nucleotides are TGTGCCAGCAGCTTAACGGACGGGGGGGCGAACTATGGCTACACCTTC. Amino acids: CASSLTDGGANYGYTF.

Regarding this clonotype: One end of the junction is discordant with germline, which a read error may explain. V usage is TRBV25-1 and J usage is TRBJ2-2; maybe TRBD2 (6 bases). The germline V gene has CDR1 MGHDK and CDR2 SYGVNS. This CDR3 has 15 amino acids. This CDR3 reads CASSPGGAAIGELCF. The CDR3 bases are TGTGCCAGCAGCCCTGGAGGGGCAGCCATCGGGGAGCTGTGTTTT.

Worth noting for this clonotype: The junction does not match germline at one end; this may be a read error. The V gene is TRBV10-2, the J gene TRBJ2-5, with D unresolved. This CDR3 region has 14 residues. Germline CDR1 and CDR2: WSHSY and SAAADI. This chain's CDR3 is CASSYLPSLETQYF. CDR3 nucleotides: TGTGCCAGCAGTTACCTACCCTCCTTAGAGACCCAGTACTTC.

This clonotype was recorded a few times. The chain carries TRBV9 and TRBJ1-1, with D maybe TRBD1 (6 bases). Germline V CDR1 and CDR2: SGDLS, YYNGEE. Trimming removed 4 bases from V and 3 bases from J, with 22 bases in between. The CDR3 spans 17 residues. CDR3 sequence reads: CASSRRVGGAGDTEAFF. CDR3 nucleotides: TGTGCCAGCAGCCGTAGGGTCGGGGGGGCCGGAGACACTGAAGCTTTCTTT.

This chain links TRBV20-1 with TRBJ2-7; no reliable D call. CDR3 length equals 14 residues. V lost 3 bases and J lost 1, with 13 bases in between. CDR1 and CDR2 (germline): DFQATT, SNEGSKA (reference sequence). The CDR3 DNA reads TGCAGTGCTAGTCGGCAGTCTTCATCCTACGAGCAGTACTTC. It yields the protein CSASRQSSSYEQYF.

Of note for this clonotype: A read error may produce the germline difference seen at one junction end. This sequence joins TRBV5-5 and TRBJ1-2, with D perhaps matching TRBD1 (5 bases). The CDR3 contains 13 residues. CDR1 and CDR2 (germline): SGHKS, YYEKEE (reference sequence). CDR3 region: CAGRDGANYGYTF. The CDR3 region has the DNA TGTGCCGGCAGGGACGGAGCTAACTATGGCTACACCTTC.

This chain links TRBV4-3 with TRBJ1-5; no reliable D call. This CDR3 is 14 amino acids long. Germline V gene sequence: CDR1 LGHNA, CDR2 YSLEER. The V end was cut by 0 bases, the J end by 6 bases, with 9 bases between. The CDR3 is CASSQDRRSQPQHF. CDR3 nucleotides: TGCGCCAGCAGCCAAGATAGGAGGAGTCAGCCCCAGCATTTT.

J is TRBJ2-5 and V is TRBV6-4; maybe TRBD1 (5 bases). This CDR3 is 13 amino acids long. Trimming removed 5 bases at V and 9 bases at J, with 16 bases between. The germline V gene has CDR1 MRHNA and CDR2 SNTAGT. CDR3 sequence: CASSYEGAEPQYF. The CDR3, as DNA: TGTGCCAGCAGTTACGAAGGGGCCGAGCCCCAGTACTTC.

This clonotype has just a few counts. The J gene is TRBJ2-7, the V gene TRBV14; D gene ambiguous. The CDR3 is made up of 14 amino acids. The ends were cut back, 1 base at V and 0 bases at J, with 7 bases in the middle. In germline, CDR1 is SGHDN, CDR2 FVKESK. CDR3 bases: TGTGCCAGCAGCCAAGGGACCTTCTCCTACGAGCAGTACTTC. Residues: CASSQGTFSYEQYF.

The chain is built from TRBV19 and TRBJ1-5, with TRBD1 matching over 9 bases. CDR1 is LNHDA, CDR2 SQIVND, per germline (reference sequence). This CDR3 comprises 15 residues. The V gene end was trimmed by 4 bases and the J gene end by 6 bases; junction bases not matched to a gene: 7. CDR3 bases: TGTGCCAGTAGTAACCGGGACAGGGTCCGTCAGCCCCAGCATTTT. Its protein product is CASSNRDRVRQPQHF.

V is TRBV25-1 and J is TRBJ1-1; weak D call: TRBD1 (5 bases). CDR1 MGHDK and CDR2 SYGVNS come from the germline V gene. The CDR3 covers 14 residues. The V end was cut by 5 bases, the J end by 3 bases, with 13 bases between. The chain's CDR3 is CASSLGGSHTEAFF. The CDR3 DNA is TGTGCCAGCAGTTTGGGGGGGTCCCACACTGAAGCTTTCTTT.

This clonotype turned up a few times. CDR3 region: CASRTQSNNEKLFF. The CDR3 coding sequence is TGCGCCAGCCGCACTCAGAGCAATAATGAAAAACTGTTTTTT. The V gene is TRBV5-1, the J gene TRBJ1-4; D uncertain. In germline, CDR1 is SGHRS, CDR2 YFSETQ. V shed 7 bases and J shed 4 bases, with 14 bases lying between them. This CDR3 is 14 amino acids long.

The V and J genes are TRBV28 and TRBJ1-1; D is undetermined. Germline lookup yields CDR1 MDHEN and CDR2 SYDVKM. The CDR3 contains 11 residues. V dropped 5 bases and J dropped 7 bases, with 8 bases sitting between them. This CDR3 reads CASSNLIEAFF. For the CDR3, the DNA is TGTGCCAGCAGTAATTTGATTGAAGCTTTCTTT.

The CDR3 here is CASSFGGYNQPQHF. CDR3 bases: TGTGCCAGCAGTTTCGGAGGGTACAATCAGCCCCAGCATTTT. The V call is TRBV25-1, the J call TRBJ1-5, with no clear D. The germline V gene encodes CDR1 MGHDK and CDR2 SYGVNS. The CDR3 contains 14 residues. The V and J ends lost 5 bases and 3 bases respectively, with 11 bases between them.

This clonotype has a count of ten or more. This chain links TRBV20-1 with TRBJ1-1; D ambiguous. Per germline, CDR1 DFQATT and CDR2 SNEGSKA (reference sequence). The CDR3 loop spans 13 amino acids. Between the trimmed V and J ends, which lost 6 bases and 5 bases, there was a span of 16 bases. CDR3 residues: CSAPPQPRTEAFF. The CDR3 DNA reads as TGCAGTGCCCCCCCCCAGCCGAGGACTGAAGCTTTCTTT.

On this clonotype: The final CDR3 position lacks the conserved phenylalanine or tryptophan, pointing to a likely read error. The chain links TRBV20-1 to TRBJ1-1, with a possible D match to TRBD1 (6 bases). V lost 1 base to trimming and J lost 3 bases, with 18 bases between them. This CDR3 has 16 amino acids. Germline V CDR1 and CDR2: DFQATT, SNEGSKA (reference sequence). CDR3 nucleotides: TGCAGTGCTAGAGGGGGAGGGGGTCCCTGGGACACTGAAGCTTTCCTT. This encodes CSARGGGGPWDTEAFL.

J is TRBJ2-3 and V is TRBV11-2; TRBD2 aligns across 8 bases. This CDR3 region has 16 residues. The germline V gene has CDR1 SGHAT and CDR2 FQNNGV. The J segment lost 2 bases and the V segment lost 1 base, leaving 5 bases of the junction unmatched. The CDR3: CASSLGIAGITDTQYF. The CDR3 region has the DNA TGTGCCAGCAGCTTAGGTATAGCGGGGATCACAGATACGCAGTATTTT. Drawing the rest from reference TRBV11-2 and TRBJ2-3, the complete variable domain is EAGVAQSPRYKIIEKRQSVAFWCNPISGHATLYWYQQILGQGPKLLIQFQNNGVVDDSQLPKDRFSAERLKGVDSTLKIQPAKLEDSAVYLCASSLGIAGITDTQYFGPGTRLTVL.

The chain carries TRBV25-1 and TRBJ1-2; possible D gene TRBD1, 5 bases. Trimming took off 5 bases at V and 6 bases at J, with 22 bases between the two ends. Per germline, CDR1 MGHDK and CDR2 SYGVNS. The CDR3 extends over 16 amino acids. As DNA, the CDR3 is TGTGCCAGCAGTTTCACCACCATCCCAGGGAGGAATGGCTACACCTTC. Translating gives CASSFTTIPGRNGYTF.

Turning to this clonotype: Relative to the germline gene, one junction end is altered; a read error may explain this. The V call is TRBV25-1, the J call TRBJ2-2, with a tentative D call TRBD2 (5 bases). CDR3 length: 14 amino acids. Germline V gene lookup returns CDR1 MGHDK and CDR2 SYGVNS. The CDR3, as DNA: TGTGCCATCAGTTACTCGAACGGAGGCGGGGAGCTGTTTTTT. As protein: CAISYSNGGGELFF.

The table lists this clonotype with a few counts. The V and J genes are TRBV19 and TRBJ1-1; possibly TRBD1 for D (6 bases). In germline, CDR1 is LNHDA, CDR2 SQIVND (reference sequence). Trimming removed 3 bases at V and 4 bases at J, with 12 bases between. The CDR3 covers 14 residues. The CDR3 here is CASSITQGSTEAFF. CDR3 bases: TGTGCCAGTAGTATCACACAGGGAAGCACTGAAGCTTTCTTT. Filled out from reference TRBV19 and TRBJ1-1, the complete variable domain reads DGGITQSPKYLFRKEGQNVTLSCEQNLNHDAMYWYRQDPGQGLRLIYYSQIVNDFQKGDIAEGYSVSREKKESFPLTVTSAQKNPTAFYLCASSITQGSTEAFFGQGTRLTVV.